A single sample gave rise to the 21 T cell receptor beta chains below, sequenced in a study of blood T cell repertoires in COVID-19. This table comes from immunoSEQ multiplex PCR, and its TCRdb copy is limited to in-frame clones, with some not included. This table holds roughly 200,000 clones, around nine tenths found once. The specimen was peripheral blood. The receptors were sampled from a man between 60 and 75 years old who had recovered from COVID-19.

The rearrangement joins TRBV9 to TRBJ2-7; 10 bases line up with TRBD1. V was clipped by 3 bases and J by 6 bases; unmatched bases: 6. Germline lookup yields CDR1 SGDLS and CDR2 YYNGEE. This CDR3 has 14 amino acids. The CDR3 is CASSAGQGSTEQYF. The CDR3 DNA reads TGTGCCAGCAGCGCGGGACAGGGGAGTACCGAGCAGTACTTC. Combining the CDR3 with reference TRBV9 and TRBJ2-7 gives the whole variable domain DSGVTQTPKHLITATGQRVTLRCSPRSGDLSVYWYQQSLDQGLQFLIQYYNGEERAKGNILERFSAQQFPDLHSELNLSSLELGDSALYFCASSAGQGSTEQYFGPGTRLTVT.

V is TRBV6-5 and J is TRBJ1-4, with 7 bases identical to TRBD1. After removal of 9 bases from V and 7 bases from J, the junction contained 14 bases not matched to a gene. Germline V gene sequence: CDR1 MNHEY, CDR2 SVGAGI. This CDR3 comprises 15 residues. The CDR3 coding sequence is TGTGCCAGTCCCTCGGAAGGGGGCATTGGTGAAAAACTGTTTTTT. Protein: CASPSEGGIGEKLFF.

The chain combines TRBV30 with TRBJ1-2; D gene unclear. The CDR3 is 17 amino acids. Germline loops: CDR1 GTSNPN, CDR2 SVGIG (reference sequence). The ends were cut back, 2 bases at V and 2 bases at J, with 21 bases in the middle. The CDR3 loop is CAWSFQWIGGPNYGYTF. CDR3 bases: TGTGCCTGGAGTTTTCAATGGATAGGAGGACCGAACTATGGCTACACCTTC.

This clone was seen only a few times. V usage is TRBV7-3 and J usage is TRBJ2-3, with 8 bases fitting TRBD2. CDR1 is SGHTA, CDR2 FQGTGA, per germline. The V gene end was trimmed by 2 bases and the J gene end by 0 bases; junction bases not matched to a gene: 1. This CDR3 region has 15 residues. This chain's CDR3 is CASSLPSGSTDTQYF. CDR3 nucleotides: TGTGCCAGCAGCTTACCTAGCGGGAGCACAGATACGCAGTATTTT.

The CDR3 protein is CASSSSESSYNEQFF. The DNA of the CDR3 is TGTGCCAGCTCCTCCAGCGAGAGCTCCTACAATGAGCAGTTCTTC. The chain combines TRBV18 with TRBJ2-1, with unresolved D. CDR1 is KGHSH, CDR2 LQKENI, per germline. The CDR3 extends over 15 amino acids. V dropped 6 bases and J dropped 0 bases, with 12 bases sitting between them. Drawing the rest from reference TRBV18 and TRBJ2-1, the complete variable domain is NAGVMQNPRHLVRRRGQEARLRCSPMKGHSHVYWYRQLPEEGLKFMVYLQKENIIDESGMPKERFSAEFPKEGPSILRIQQVVRGDSAAYFCASSSSESSYNEQFFGPGTRLTVL.

The chain joins TRBV11-3 to TRBJ2-1; possible D gene TRBD2, 5 bases. CDR1 is SGHNT and CDR2 is YENEEA in the germline V gene. V gave up 2 bases and J gave up 5 bases, with 10 bases separating them. The CDR3 contains 14 residues. The CDR3 reads CASSLSGSNNEQFF. CDR3 in DNA: TGTGCCAGCAGCTTAAGTGGGAGTAACAATGAGCAGTTCTTC.

The chain joins TRBV6-5 to TRBJ2-4; 7 bases are shared with TRBD2. Germline lookup yields CDR1 MNHEY and CDR2 SVGAGI. This CDR3 comprises 14 residues. V gave up 6 bases and J gave up 5 bases; unmatched junction bases: 7. The CDR3 spells CASRYPGGENIQYF. For the CDR3, the DNA is TGTGCCAGCAGGTACCCGGGAGGTGAAAACATTCAGTACTTC.

Points on this clone: The same CDR3 also results from other DNA sequences found in this sample. The rearrangement uses TRBV19 and TRBJ1-4; tentative D call: TRBD1 (6 bases). With 2 bases removed from V and 0 bases from J, the gap between germline ends came to 7 bases. The CDR3 contains 15 residues. Looked up from germline, CDR1 is LNHDA and CDR2 is SQIVND (reference sequence). CDR3 coding DNA: TGTGCCAGTAGTATAAACAGGGCAACTAATGAAAAACTGTTTTTT. It is translated as CASSINRATNEKLFF. Using reference TRBV19 and TRBJ1-4 for the parts outside the CDR3, the full variable domain is DGGITQSPKYLFRKEGQNVTLSCEQNLNHDAMYWYRQDPGQGLRLIYYSQIVNDFQKGDIAEGYSVSREKKESFPLTVTSAQKNPTAFYLCASSINRATNEKLFFGSGTQLSVL.

The V gene is TRBV30, the J gene TRBJ1-5; D is possibly TRBD1 (6 bases). The CDR3 is 13 amino acids. Germline-derived CDR1 and CDR2 are GTSNPN and SVGIG (reference sequence). V was shortened by 3 bases and J by 5 bases, with 11 bases between the two germline ends. The CDR3 bases are TGTGCCTGGAGGGACAGAAGGGATCAGCCCCAGCATTTT. Its protein is CAWRDRRDQPQHF.

The V and J genes are TRBV19 and TRBJ2-2; 9 bases line up with TRBD2. This CDR3 is built from 15 residues. J gave up 1 base and V 5 bases, and 2 bases lay outside the gene matches. Germline V gene sequence: CDR1 LNHDA, CDR2 SQIVND (reference sequence). In DNA form, the CDR3 reads TGTGCCAGTAGTGCAGCGGGGGGGAACACCGGGGAGCTGTTTTTT. Encoded protein: CASSAAGGNTGELFF.

The chain joins TRBV5-1 to TRBJ1-2; perhaps TRBD1 as D (5 bases). The germline CDR1 and CDR2 sequences are SGHRS and YFSETQ. The length of the CDR3 is 14 residues. V was trimmed by 0 bases and J by 6 bases, leaving 12 bases between them. This chain's CDR3 is CASSLDRGLDGYTF. As DNA, the CDR3 is TGCGCCAGCAGCTTGGACCGGGGGTTGGATGGCTACACCTTC. Filled out from reference TRBV5-1 and TRBJ1-2, the complete variable domain reads KAGVTQTPRYLIKTRGQQVTLSCSPISGHRSVSWYQQTPGQGLQFLFEYFSETQRNKGNFPGRFSGRQFSNSRSEMNVSTLELGDSALYLCASSLDRGLDGYTFGSGTRLTVV.

This clone was seen a few times. This rearrangement joins TRBV9 to TRBJ1-1, with 8 nucleotides matching TRBD1. V was pared by 3 bases and J by 1 base, with 8 bases of the junction left unmatched. This CDR3 region has 16 residues. CDR1 and CDR2 from the germline V gene are SGDLS and YYNGEE. CDR3 DNA: TGTGCCAGCAGCGGACCGATACAGGGGGGGAACACTGAAGCTTTCTTT. Translation gives CASSGPIQGGNTEAFF. Together with reference TRBV9 and TRBJ1-1, the CDR3 gives the full variable domain: DSGVTQTPKHLITATGQRVTLRCSPRSGDLSVYWYQQSLDQGLQFLIQYYNGEERAKGNILERFSAQQFPDLHSELNLSSLELGDSALYFCASSGPIQGGNTEAFFGQGTRLTVV.

The rearrangement links TRBV19 to TRBJ2-2; the D gene is possibly TRBD1 (5 bases). CDR1 LNHDA and CDR2 SQIVND come from the germline V gene (reference sequence). V dropped 6 bases and J dropped 5 bases, with 16 bases sitting between them. This CDR3 contains 15 residues. The CDR3: CASRYDRTPTGELFF. DNA of the CDR3: TGTGCCAGTAGGTATGATAGGACACCGACCGGGGAGCTGTTTTTT.

The chain carries TRBV11-3 and TRBJ2-7; D might be TRBD2 (5 bases). The CDR3 loop spans 13 amino acids. The germline gives CDR1 SGHNT, CDR2 YENEEA. The ends were cut back, 5 bases at V and 7 bases at J, with 15 bases in the middle. The DNA of the CDR3 is TGTGCCAGCAGCCCCCGTTTAGAGGGAGAGCAGTACTTC. This gives the protein CASSPRLEGEQYF.

The rearrangement joins TRBV28 to TRBJ1-4, with D possibly TRBD1 on 5 matching bases. CDR1 is MDHEN, CDR2 SYDVKM, per germline. V lost 4 bases and J 7 bases, leaving 10 bases between the germline ends. The CDR3 contains 13 residues. The CDR3 loop is CASSWGVSEKLFF. The CDR3, as DNA: TGTGCCAGCAGTTGGGGGGTTAGTGAAAAACTGTTTTTT.

This sequence joins TRBV27 and TRBJ2-1; TRBD1 agrees at 10 bases. Germline values: CDR1 MNHEY, CDR2 SMNVEV (reference sequence). This CDR3 comprises 15 residues. The ends lost 2 bases at V and 4 bases at J; junction bases unmatched: 2. DNA of the CDR3: TGTGCCAGCAGTTTACGGACAGGGGGTTACAATGAGCAGTTCTTC. This encodes CASSLRTGGYNEQFF.

The V gene is TRBV5-4, the J gene TRBJ1-2; 10 bases fit TRBD1. CDR1 SGHNT and CDR2 YYREEE come from the germline V gene (reference sequence). This CDR3 region has 16 residues. V lost 4 bases and J lost 3; bases outside the gene matches: 9. CDR3 nucleotides: TGTGCCAGCAGCCCAAGACTAGGACAGGGGGACTATGGCTACACCTTC. The encoded protein is CASSPRLGQGDYGYTF. Full variable domain (outside the CDR3, taken from reference TRBV5-4 and TRBJ1-2): ETGVTQSPTHLIKTRGQQVTLRCSSQSGHNTVSWYQQALGQGPQFIFQYYREEENGRGNFPPRFSGLQFPNYSSELNVNALELDDSALYLCASSPRLGQGDYGYTFGSGTRLTVV.

V is TRBV27 and J is TRBJ2-7, with 8 bases identical to TRBD1. CDR1 MNHEY and CDR2 SMNVEV come from the germline V gene (reference sequence). The CDR3 runs 13 residues. Trimming at V came to 5 bases and at J to 6 bases, leaving 6 bases not matched to a gene. CDR3 region: CASSGWTGIEQYF. The CDR3 DNA reads as TGTGCCAGCAGTGGATGGACAGGGATCGAGCAGTACTTC.

This clone was detected only once. The rearrangement uses TRBV5-1 and TRBJ2-7, with 10 bases matching TRBD1. Germline CDR1 SGHRS, CDR2 YFSETQ. V lost 0 bases, J lost 4 bases, and 4 bases stayed unmatched. This CDR3 comprises 15 residues. CDR3 bases: TGCGCCAGCAGCTTGGGTCCGGGACAGGGGTACGAGCAGTACTTC. Translated, it gives CASSLGPGQGYEQYF.

The chain has TRBV19 and TRBJ2-6; tentatively, D is TRBD1 (6 bases). The CDR3 has 16 amino acids. Germline assignment: CDR1 LNHDA and CDR2 SQIVND (reference sequence). The ends were cut back, 4 bases at V and 0 bases at J, with 10 bases in the middle. CDR3 in DNA: TGTGCCAGTAGTAGCGGACAGTTCTCTGGGGCCAACGTCCTGACTTTC. As protein: CASSSGQFSGANVLTF.

The chain has TRBV7-2 and TRBJ2-3, with D hard to call. The CDR3 has 14 residues. Germline V gene lookup returns CDR1 SGHTA and CDR2 FQGNSA. V lost 8 bases to trimming and J lost 2 bases, with 14 bases between them. This CDR3 reads CASSLPQSTDTQYF. The CDR3 nucleotides are TGTGCCAGCTCCCTCCCACAATCCACAGATACGCAGTATTTT.